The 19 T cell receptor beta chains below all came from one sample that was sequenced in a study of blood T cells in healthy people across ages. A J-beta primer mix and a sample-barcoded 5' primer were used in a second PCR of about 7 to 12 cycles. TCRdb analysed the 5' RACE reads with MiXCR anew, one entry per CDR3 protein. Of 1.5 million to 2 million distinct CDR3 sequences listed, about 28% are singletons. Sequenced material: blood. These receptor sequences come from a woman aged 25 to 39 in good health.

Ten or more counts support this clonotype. CDR3: CASSFTSGSDEQFF. As DNA, the CDR3 is TGCGCCAGCAGCTTTACTAGCGGGAGTGATGAGCAGTTCTTC. The chain has TRBV5-1 and TRBJ2-1, with 11 bases lining up with TRBD2. In germline, CDR1 is SGHRS, CDR2 YFSETQ. V dropped 2 bases and J dropped 8; count of bases not matched to a gene: 3. The length of the CDR3 is 14 residues.

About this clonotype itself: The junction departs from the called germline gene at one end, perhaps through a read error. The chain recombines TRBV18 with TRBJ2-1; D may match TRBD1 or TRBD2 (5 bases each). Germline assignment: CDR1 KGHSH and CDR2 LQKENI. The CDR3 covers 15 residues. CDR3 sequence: CASSPSGRRYIEQFF. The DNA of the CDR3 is TGTGCCAGCTCACCCTCGGGACGGAGATACATTGAGCAGTTCTTC.

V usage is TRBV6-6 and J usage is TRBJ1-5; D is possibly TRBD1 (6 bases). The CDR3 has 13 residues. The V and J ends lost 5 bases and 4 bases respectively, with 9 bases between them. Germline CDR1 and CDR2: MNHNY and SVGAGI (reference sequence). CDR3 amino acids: CASSNTGNQPQHF. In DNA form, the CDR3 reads TGTGCCAGCAGTAACACAGGGAATCAGCCCCAGCATTTT.

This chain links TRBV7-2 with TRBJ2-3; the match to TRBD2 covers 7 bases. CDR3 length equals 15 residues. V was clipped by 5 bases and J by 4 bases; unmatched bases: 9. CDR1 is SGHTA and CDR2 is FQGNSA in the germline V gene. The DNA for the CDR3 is TGTGCCAGCAGCCCCAGCGGGACCCCCGCAGATACGCAGTATTTT. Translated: CASSPSGTPADTQYF.

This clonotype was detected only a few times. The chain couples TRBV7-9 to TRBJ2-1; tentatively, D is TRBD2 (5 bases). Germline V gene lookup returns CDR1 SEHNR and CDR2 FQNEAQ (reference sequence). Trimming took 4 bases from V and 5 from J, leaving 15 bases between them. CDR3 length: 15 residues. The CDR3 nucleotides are TGTGCCAGCAGCTGGGTCCTAAATAGCGACAATGAGCAGTTCTTC. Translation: CASSWVLNSDNEQFF.

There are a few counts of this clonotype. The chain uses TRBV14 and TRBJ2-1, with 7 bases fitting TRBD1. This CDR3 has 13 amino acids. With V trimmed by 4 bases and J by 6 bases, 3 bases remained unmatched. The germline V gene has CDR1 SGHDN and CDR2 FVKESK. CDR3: CASSRRDSNEQFF. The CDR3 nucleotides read TGTGCCAGCAGCCGAAGGGACAGCAATGAGCAGTTCTTC.

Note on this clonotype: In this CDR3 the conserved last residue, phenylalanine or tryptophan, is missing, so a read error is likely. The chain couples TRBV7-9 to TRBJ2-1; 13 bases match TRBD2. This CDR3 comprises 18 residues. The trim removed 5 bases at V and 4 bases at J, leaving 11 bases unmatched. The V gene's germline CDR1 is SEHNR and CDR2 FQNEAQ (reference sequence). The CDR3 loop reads CASSPRDGGLAGYNEQFT. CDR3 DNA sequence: TGTGCCAGCAGCCCCCGGGACGGGGGACTAGCGGGGTACAATGAGCAGTTCACC.

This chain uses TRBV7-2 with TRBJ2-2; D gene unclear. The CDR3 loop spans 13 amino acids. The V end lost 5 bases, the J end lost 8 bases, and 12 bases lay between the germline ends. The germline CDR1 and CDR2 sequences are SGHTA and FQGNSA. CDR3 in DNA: TGTGCCAGCAGCCCCGTAAAAGGGGGGGAGCTGTTTTTT. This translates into CASSPVKGGELFF.

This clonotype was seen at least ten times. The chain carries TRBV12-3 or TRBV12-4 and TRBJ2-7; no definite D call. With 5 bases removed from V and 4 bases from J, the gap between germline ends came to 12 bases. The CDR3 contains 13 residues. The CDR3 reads CASSRTATYEQYF. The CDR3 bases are TGTGCCAGCAGTCGCACTGCCACGTACGAGCAGTACTTC.

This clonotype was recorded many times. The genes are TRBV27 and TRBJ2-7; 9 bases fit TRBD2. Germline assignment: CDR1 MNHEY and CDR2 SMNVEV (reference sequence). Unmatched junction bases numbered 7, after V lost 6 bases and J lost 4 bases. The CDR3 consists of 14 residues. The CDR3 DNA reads TGTGCCAGCAGAAATAGCGGGAGTCAGTACGAGCAGTACTTC. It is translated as CASRNSGSQYEQYF.

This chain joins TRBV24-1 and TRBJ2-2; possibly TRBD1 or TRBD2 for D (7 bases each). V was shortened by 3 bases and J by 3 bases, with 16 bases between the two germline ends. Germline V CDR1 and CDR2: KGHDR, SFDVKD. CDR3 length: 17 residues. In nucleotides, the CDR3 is TGTGCCACCAGTGATGCCCAAGGGAGGGGGCACACCGGGGAGCTGTTTTTT. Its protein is CATSDAQGRGHTGELFF.

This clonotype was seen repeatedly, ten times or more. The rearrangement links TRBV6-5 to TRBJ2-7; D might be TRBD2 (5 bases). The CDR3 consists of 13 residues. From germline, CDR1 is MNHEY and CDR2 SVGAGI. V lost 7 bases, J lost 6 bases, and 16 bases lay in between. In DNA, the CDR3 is TGTGCCAGCACTCCCGGACTTGGCGGCGAGCAGTACTTC. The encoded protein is CASTPGLGGEQYF.

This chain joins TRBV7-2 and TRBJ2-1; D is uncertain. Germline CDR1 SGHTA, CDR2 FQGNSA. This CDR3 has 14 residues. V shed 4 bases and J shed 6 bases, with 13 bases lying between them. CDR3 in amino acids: CASSSYPVTNEQFF. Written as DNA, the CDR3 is TGTGCCAGCAGCTCCTACCCTGTTACCAATGAGCAGTTCTTC. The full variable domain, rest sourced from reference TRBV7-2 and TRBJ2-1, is GAGVSQSPSNKVTEKGKDVELRCDPISGHTALYWYRQSLGQGLEFLIYFQGNSAPDKSGLPSDRFSAERTGGSVSTLTIQRTQQEDSAVYLCASSSYPVTNEQFFGPGTRLTVL.

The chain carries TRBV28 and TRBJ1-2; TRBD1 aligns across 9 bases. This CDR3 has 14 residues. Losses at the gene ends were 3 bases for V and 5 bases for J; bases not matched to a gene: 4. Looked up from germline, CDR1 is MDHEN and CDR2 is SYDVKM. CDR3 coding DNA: TGTGCCAGCAGTTTTGGGACAGGGCCTTATGGCTACACCTTC. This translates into CASSFGTGPYGYTF.

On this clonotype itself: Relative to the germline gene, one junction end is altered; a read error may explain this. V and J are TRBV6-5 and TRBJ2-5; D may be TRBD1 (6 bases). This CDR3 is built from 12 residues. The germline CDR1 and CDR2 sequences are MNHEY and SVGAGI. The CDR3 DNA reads TGTGCCTGCAGTCGAGGAGAGGGGGAGCAGTACTTC. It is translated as CACSRGEGEQYF.

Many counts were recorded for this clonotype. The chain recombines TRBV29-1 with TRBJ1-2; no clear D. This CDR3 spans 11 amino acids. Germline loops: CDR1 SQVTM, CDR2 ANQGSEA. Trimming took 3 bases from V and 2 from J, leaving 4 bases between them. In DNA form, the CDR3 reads TGCAGCGTTGAGTTGAACTATGGCTACACCTTC. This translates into CSVELNYGYTF. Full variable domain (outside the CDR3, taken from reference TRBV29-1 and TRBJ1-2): SAVISQKPSRDICQRGTSLTIQCQVDSQVTMMFWYRQQPGQSLTLIATANQGSEATYESGFVIDKFPISRPNLTFSTLTVSNMSPEDSSIYLCSVELNYGYTFGSGTRLTVV.

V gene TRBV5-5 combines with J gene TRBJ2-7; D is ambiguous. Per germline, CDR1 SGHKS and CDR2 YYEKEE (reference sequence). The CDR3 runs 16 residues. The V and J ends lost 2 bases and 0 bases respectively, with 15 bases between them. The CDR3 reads CASSLQGKQTSYEQYF. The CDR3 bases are TGTGCCAGCAGCTTACAAGGGAAACAGACCTCCTACGAGCAGTACTTC. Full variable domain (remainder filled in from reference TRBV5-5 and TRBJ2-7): DAGVTQSPTHLIKTRGQQVTLRCSPISGHKSVSWYQQVLGQGPQFIFQYYEKEERGRGNFPDRFSARQFPNYSSELNVNALLLGDSALYLCASSLQGKQTSYEQYFGPGTRLTVT.

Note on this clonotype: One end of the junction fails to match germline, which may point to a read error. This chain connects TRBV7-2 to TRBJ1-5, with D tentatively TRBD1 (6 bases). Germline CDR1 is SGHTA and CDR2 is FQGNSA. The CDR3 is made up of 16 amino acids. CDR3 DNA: TGTGCCAGCAGCTTAGAATCGGGGGAAACAGGGCAGCTCCAGCATTTT. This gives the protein CASSLESGETGQLQHF.

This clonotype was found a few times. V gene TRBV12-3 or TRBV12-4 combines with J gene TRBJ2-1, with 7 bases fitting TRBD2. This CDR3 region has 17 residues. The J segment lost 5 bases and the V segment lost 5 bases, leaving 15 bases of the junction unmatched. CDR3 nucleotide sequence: TGTGCCAGCAGTCTACGACTAGCTTCGTTAGCGGACAATGAGCAGTTCTTC. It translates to CASSLRLASLADNEQFF.